This T cell receptor (beta chain) originates from a study of shared clonotypes between healthy human individuals. Terminally differentiated effector memory CD45RA+ cells were left out of the naive CD8 fraction, which was CD45RO-negative and positively selected for CCR7. Participating donors were healthy, HIV-negative adults free of recent acute infections or vaccinations. V was cut by 2 bases and J by 0 bases, with 20 bases left in between. The CDR3 length is 18 residues. Germline lookup yields CDR1 SGHVS and CDR2 FNYEAQ. Using immunoSEQ multiplex PCR, the repertoire was profiled, and TCRdb retains in-frame clones only, with some absent. The sample yields more than 600,000 clones, 92% seen once.

Sequencing was performed on naive CD8+ T cells sorted from blood. The receptor comes from a man aged 30 to 45 in good health. J is TRBJ2-7 and V is TRBV7-6; D might be TRBD1 (6 bases). This CDR3 is CASSLLTVGWTDSYEQYF. For the CDR3, the DNA is TGTGCCAGCAGCTTATTAACCGTCGGATGGACAGACTCCTACGAGCAGTACTTC.